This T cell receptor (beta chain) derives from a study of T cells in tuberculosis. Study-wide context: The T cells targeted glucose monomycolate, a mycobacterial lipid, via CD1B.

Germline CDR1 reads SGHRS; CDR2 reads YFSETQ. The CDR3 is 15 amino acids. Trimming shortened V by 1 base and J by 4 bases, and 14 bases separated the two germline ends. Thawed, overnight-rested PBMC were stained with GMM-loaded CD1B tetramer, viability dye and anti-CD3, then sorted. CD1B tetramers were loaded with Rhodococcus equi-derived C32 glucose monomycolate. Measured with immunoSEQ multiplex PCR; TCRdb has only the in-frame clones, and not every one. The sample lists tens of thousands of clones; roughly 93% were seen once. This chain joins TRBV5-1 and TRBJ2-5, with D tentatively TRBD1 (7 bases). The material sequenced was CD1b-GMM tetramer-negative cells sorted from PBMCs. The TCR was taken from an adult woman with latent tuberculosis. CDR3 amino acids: CASSLSRGAGETQYF. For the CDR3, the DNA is TGCGCCAGCAGCTTGTCCAGGGGGGCGGGAGAGACCCAGTACTTC.